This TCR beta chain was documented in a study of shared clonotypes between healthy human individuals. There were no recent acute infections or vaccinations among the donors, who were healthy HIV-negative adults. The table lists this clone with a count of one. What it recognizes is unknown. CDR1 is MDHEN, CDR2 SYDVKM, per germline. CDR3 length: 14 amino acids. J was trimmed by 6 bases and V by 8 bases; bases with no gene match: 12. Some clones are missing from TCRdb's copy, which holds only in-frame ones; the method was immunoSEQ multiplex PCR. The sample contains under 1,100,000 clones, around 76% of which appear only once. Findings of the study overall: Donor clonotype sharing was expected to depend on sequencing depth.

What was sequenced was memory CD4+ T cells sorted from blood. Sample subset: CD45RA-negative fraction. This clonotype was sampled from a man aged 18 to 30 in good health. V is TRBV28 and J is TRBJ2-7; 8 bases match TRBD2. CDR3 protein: CASVTRGGRSEQYF. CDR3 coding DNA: TGTGCCAGCGTCACTCGGGGCGGGAGGAGCGAGCAGTACTTC.